The 8 T cell receptor beta chains below were found in one sample sequenced in a study of cytomegalovirus exposure and HLA in healthy donors. The PCR employed 60 Vbeta primers together with 13 Jbeta primers. Here immunoSEQ multiplex PCR was the method, and the copy in TCRdb shows in-frame clones only, minus some. The sample has around 180,000 clones, about 65% seen once. Sequencing was carried out using PBMCs. The receptors stem from a girl aged 10 to 17 in good health and CMV-seronegative.

The gene calls are TRBV11-2 and TRBJ1-1; no reliable D call. Trimming took 5 bases from V and 7 from J, leaving 20 bases between them. Germline-derived CDR1 and CDR2 are SGHAT and FQNNGV. This CDR3 has 15 amino acids. The CDR3 spells CASSPAGGWNDEAFF. CDR3 sequence (DNA): TGTGCCAGCAGCCCCGCCGGAGGGTGGAATGATGAAGCTTTCTTT. Supplemented by reference TRBV11-2 and TRBJ1-1, the full variable domain reads EAGVAQSPRYKIIEKRQSVAFWCNPISGHATLYWYQQILGQGPKLLIQFQNNGVVDDSQLPKDRFSAERLKGVDSTLKIQPAKLEDSAVYLCASSPAGGWNDEAFFGQGTRLTVV.

The rearrangement links TRBV7-3 to TRBJ1-2; 9 nucleotides align to TRBD1. The CDR3 spans 15 residues. J gave up 2 bases and V 5 bases, and 6 bases lay outside the gene matches. Germline CDR1 SGHTA, CDR2 FQGTGA. The DNA for the CDR3 is TGTGCCAGCAGCCCGACGGGACAGGGCAACTATGGCTACACCTTC. It encodes CASSPTGQGNYGYTF.

The chain carries TRBV30 and TRBJ1-1; TRBD1 aligns across 7 bases. There are 13 residues in the CDR3. V trimming: 4 bases; J trimming: 1 base; junction bases outside the gene matches: 3. Germline loops: CDR1 GTSNPN, CDR2 SVGIG (reference sequence). The CDR3 region is CAWTRTGNTEAFF. The DNA for the CDR3 is TGTGCCTGGACAAGGACAGGGAACACTGAAGCTTTCTTT.

This chain joins TRBV10-2 and TRBJ1-2; 7 nucleotides align to TRBD1. This CDR3 comprises 12 residues. J lost 8 bases, V lost 3 bases, and 3 bases had no gene match. Germline V CDR1 and CDR2: WSHSY, SAAADI. The CDR3 region is CASSERGLGYTF. CDR3 nucleotides: TGCGCCAGCAGTGAAAGGGGGCTCGGCTACACCTTC.

The rearrangement links TRBV4-1 to TRBJ2-7; 8 bases agree with TRBD1. This CDR3 is 17 amino acids long. The ends lost 0 bases at V and 3 bases at J; junction bases unmatched: 10. CDR1 is MGHRA, CDR2 YSYEKL, per germline. The chain's CDR3 is CASSQENRGLAFYEQYF. The CDR3 region has the DNA TGCGCCAGCAGCCAAGAGAACAGGGGGTTGGCGTTCTACGAGCAGTACTTC.

The chain employs TRBV16 and TRBJ2-5; no clear D gene. The better agreement between TRBJ2-7 and the DNA end casts doubt on the J call. Germline lookup yields CDR1 KGHSY and CDR2 FQNENV. The CDR3 length is 12 residues. CDR3 nucleotide sequence: TGTGCCAGCAGCCAATCCGACTACGAGCAGTACTTC. It encodes CASSQSDYEQYF.

The chain has TRBV5-1 and TRBJ2-7; 7 bases match TRBD1. In germline, CDR1 is SGHRS, CDR2 YFSETQ. Trimming cost V 0 bases and J 5 bases; bases outside gene matches: 2. This CDR3 comprises 13 residues. CDR3 sequence: CASSLATGDEQYF. CDR3 bases: TGCGCCAGCAGCTTGGCCACAGGGGACGAGCAGTACTTC.

CDR3 protein: CASSLVGGTGPSANTGELFF. In nucleotides, the CDR3 is TGTGCCAGCAGCTTAGTCGGCGGGACAGGACCGTCAGCGAACACCGGGGAGCTGTTTTTT. V usage is TRBV7-8 and J usage is TRBJ2-2; 8 bases match TRBD1. Losses at the gene ends were 1 base for V and 0 bases for J; bases not matched to a gene: 13. Germline V gene lookup returns CDR1 SGHVS and CDR2 FQNEAQ. The CDR3 contains 20 residues.